This TCR beta chain appears in the sequencing data of a study of T cell responses to AZD1222 COVID-19 vaccine. In this sample, this clone turned up a few times. Repertoires were generated with immunoSEQ multiplex PCR, while TCRdb's copy carries only in-frame clones and drops some. Of about 110,000 clones listed, about four fifths are singletons. Sequencing was performed on peripheral blood, taken on day 0 of AZD1222 vaccination. The sequence was collected from an adult in good health.

CDR3 loop: CASSPEDRSPNYGYTF. For the CDR3, the DNA is TGCGCCAGCAGCCCCGAGGACAGATCACCCAACTATGGCTACACCTTC. The gene calls are TRBV4-3 and TRBJ1-2, with D possibly TRBD1 on 6 matching bases. There are 16 residues in the CDR3. V was cut by 4 bases and J by 2 bases, with 17 bases left in between. Germline V gene data show CDR1 as LGHNA and CDR2 as YSLEER.